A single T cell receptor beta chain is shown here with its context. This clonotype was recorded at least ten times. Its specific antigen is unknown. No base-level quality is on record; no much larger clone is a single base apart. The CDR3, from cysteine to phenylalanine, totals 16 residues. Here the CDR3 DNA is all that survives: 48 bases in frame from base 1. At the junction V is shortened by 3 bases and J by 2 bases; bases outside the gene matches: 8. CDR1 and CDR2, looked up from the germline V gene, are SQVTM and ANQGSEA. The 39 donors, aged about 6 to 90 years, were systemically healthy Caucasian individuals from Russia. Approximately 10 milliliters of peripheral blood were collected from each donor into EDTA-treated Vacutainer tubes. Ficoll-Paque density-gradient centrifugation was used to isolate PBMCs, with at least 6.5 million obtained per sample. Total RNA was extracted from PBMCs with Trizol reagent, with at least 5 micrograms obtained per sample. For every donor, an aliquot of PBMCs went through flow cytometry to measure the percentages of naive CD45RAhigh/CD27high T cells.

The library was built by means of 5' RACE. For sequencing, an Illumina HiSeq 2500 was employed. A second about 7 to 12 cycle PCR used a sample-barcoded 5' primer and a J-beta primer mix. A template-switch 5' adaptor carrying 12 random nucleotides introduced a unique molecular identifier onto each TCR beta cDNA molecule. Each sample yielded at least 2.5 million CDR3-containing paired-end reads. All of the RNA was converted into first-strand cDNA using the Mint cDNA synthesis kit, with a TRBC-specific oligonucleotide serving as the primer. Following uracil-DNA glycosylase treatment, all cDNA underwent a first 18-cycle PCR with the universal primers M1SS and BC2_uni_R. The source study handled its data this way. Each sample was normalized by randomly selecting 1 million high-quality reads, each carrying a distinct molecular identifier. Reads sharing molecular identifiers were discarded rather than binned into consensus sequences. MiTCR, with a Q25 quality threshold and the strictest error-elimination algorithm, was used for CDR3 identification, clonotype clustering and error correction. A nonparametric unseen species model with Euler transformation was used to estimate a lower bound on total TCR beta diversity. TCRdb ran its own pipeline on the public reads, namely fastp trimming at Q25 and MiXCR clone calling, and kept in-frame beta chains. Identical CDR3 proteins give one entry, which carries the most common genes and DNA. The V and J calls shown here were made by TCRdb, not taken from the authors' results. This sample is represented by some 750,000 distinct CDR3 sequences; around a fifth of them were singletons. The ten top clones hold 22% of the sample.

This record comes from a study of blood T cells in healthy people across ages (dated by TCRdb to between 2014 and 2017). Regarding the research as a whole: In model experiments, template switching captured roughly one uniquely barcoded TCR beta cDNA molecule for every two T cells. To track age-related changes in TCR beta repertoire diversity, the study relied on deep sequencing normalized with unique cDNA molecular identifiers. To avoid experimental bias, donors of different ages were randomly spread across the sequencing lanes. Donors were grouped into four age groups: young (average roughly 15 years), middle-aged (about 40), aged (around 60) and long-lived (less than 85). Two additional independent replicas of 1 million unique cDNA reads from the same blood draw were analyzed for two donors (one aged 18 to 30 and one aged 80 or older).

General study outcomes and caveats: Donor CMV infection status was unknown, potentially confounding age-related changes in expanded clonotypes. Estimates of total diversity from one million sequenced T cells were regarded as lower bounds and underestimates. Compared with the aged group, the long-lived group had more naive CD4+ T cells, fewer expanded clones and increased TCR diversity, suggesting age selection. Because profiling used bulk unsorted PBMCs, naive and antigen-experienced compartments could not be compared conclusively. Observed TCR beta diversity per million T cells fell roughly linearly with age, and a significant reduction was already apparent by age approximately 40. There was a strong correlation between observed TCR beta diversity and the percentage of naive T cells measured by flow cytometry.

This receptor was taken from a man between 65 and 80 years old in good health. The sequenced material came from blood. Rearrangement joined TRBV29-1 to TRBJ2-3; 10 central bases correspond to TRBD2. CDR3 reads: CSVDPGLARSTDTQYF. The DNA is TGCAGCGTTGACCCGGGACTAGCGAGGTCCACAGATACGCAGTATTTT.